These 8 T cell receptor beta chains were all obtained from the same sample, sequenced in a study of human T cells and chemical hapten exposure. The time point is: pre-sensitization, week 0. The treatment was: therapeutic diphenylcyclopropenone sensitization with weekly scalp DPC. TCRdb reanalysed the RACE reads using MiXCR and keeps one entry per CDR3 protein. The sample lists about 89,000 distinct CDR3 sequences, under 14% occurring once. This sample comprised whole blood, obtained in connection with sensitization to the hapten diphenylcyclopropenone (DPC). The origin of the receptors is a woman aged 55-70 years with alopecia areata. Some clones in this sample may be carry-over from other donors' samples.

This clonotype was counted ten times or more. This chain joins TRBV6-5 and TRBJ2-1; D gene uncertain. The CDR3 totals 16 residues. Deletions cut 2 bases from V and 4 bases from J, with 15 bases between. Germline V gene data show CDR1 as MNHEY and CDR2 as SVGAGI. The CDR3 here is CASSYGFLPEYNEQFF. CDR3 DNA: TGTGCCAGCAGTTACGGGTTCCTCCCGGAGTACAATGAGCAGTTCTTC.

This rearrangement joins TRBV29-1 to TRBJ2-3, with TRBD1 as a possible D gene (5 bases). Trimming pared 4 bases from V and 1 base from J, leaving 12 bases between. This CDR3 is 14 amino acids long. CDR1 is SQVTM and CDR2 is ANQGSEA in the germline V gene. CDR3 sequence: CSVGEWTRTDTQYF. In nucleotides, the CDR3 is TGCAGCGTTGGAGAGTGGACACGCACAGATACGCAGTATTTT.

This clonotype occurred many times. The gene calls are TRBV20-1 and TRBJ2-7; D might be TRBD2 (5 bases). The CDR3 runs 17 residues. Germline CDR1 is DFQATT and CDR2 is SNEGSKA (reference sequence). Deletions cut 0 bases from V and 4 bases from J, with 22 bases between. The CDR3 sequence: CSARDSATTSGVYEQYF. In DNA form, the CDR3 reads TGCAGTGCTAGAGACAGCGCAACTACGAGCGGTGTATACGAGCAGTACTTC.

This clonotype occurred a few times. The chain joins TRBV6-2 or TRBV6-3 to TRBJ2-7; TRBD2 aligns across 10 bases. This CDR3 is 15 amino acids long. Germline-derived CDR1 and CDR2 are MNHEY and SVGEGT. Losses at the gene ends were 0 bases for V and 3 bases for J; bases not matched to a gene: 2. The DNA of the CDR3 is TGTGCCAGCAGTTACTCCCGGACTAGCGGCTACGAGCAGTACTTC. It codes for CASSYSRTSGYEQYF.

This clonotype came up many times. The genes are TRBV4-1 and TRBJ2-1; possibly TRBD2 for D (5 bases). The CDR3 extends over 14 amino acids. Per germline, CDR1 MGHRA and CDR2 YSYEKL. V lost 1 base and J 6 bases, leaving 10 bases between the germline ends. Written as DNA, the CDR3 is TGCGCCAGCAGCCAAGCTCGAGGGTCCAATGAGCAGTTCTTC. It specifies CASSQARGSNEQFF.

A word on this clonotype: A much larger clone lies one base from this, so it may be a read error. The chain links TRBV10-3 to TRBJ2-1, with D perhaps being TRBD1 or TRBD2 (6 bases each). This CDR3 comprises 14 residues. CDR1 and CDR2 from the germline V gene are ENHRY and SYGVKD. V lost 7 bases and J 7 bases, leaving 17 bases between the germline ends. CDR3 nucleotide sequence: TGTGCCATCAAGTCAGGGGAGGCGAGAAATGAGCAGTTCTTC. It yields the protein CAIKSGEARNEQFF.

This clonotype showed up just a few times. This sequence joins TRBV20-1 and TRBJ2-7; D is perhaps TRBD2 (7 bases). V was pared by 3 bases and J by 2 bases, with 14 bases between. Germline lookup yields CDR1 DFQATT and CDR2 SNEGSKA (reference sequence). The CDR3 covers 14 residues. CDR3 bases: TGCAGTGCTAGGCGAGTAGGGGGGGCCTACGAGCAGTACTTC. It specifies CSARRVGGAYEQYF.

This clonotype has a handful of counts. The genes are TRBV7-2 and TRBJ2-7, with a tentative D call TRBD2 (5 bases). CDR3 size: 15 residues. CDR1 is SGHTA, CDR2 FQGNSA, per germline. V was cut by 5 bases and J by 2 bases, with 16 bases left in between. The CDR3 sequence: CASSPWTGRAYEQYF. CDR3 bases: TGTGCCAGCAGCCCATGGACGGGGAGAGCCTACGAGCAGTACTTC.